This T cell receptor beta chain was captured in a study of stem cell transplantation in POMP-related autoinflammatory disease (dated by TCRdb to 2020 to 2023). For the study in its entirety: According to the study's hypothesis, the TRB repertoire gets skewed because defective thymoproteasomes impair MHC class I-dependent CD8+ T-cell differentiation and positive selection. To find out how POMP deficiency affects T-cell receptor beta repertoire diversity and CDR3 characteristics, high-throughput TRB sequencing was used. Before transplant, patients showed CD4+ naive T-cell skewing, low CD8+ T-cell proportions, and reduced T-cell cytokine secretion. Through one year post-transplant, neutrophils and platelets showed 100% donor engraftment on DNA chimerism analysis.

The library came from the immunoSEQ multiplex PCR assay. As for how the authors treated the data: Shannon entropy, which accounts for clonal size distribution, was used to quantify repertoire diversity. The Gini-Simpson index (Simpson_1-D) was used to measure inequality of clonotype distribution. This is the immuneACCESS table as TCRdb keeps it, with only in-frame sequences that have V and J called. A part of the clones is gone; compared with another copy, unresolved V genes explain less than half, and the rest is unexplained. V, J and clone size derive from that table, while D and trimming were established from the DNA sequence. The sample has more than 9,000 clones on record, about 76% of them singletons. Of the sample, 4% to 5% falls within the top ten clones. The time point label here, explained by the study, means: after hematopoietic stem cell transplant. PRAID was marked by prominent immunodeficiency together with autoinflammation. Prior to TRB sequencing, T-cell subsets (conventional T cells, CD8+ T cells, regulatory T cells, T follicular helper cells) were sorted.

Concerning this clone itself: The specificity of this receptor is unknown. The input lacks base qualities; no much larger clone sits a single base away.

Results the study describes overall, beyond this receptor: In PRAID patients, the trend toward increased clonality and lower diversity reached statistical significance only for regulatory T cells. A trend toward lower TRB diversity and higher clonality was observed in PRAID patients across all analyzed T-cell subsets. The number of unique TRB V-J gene pairings was restricted in PRAID patients.

This TCR came from a human patient with POMP-related autoinflammation and immune dysregulation (PRAID). Following transplantation, part of the T cell population may be supplied by the graft donor rather than the patient. The sample consisted of CD4+ T cells from PBMCs, taken after stem cell transplantation.

The CDR3 reads as follows: CAWSGTAFNYGYTF. The DNA sequence is given as TGTGCCTGGAGTGGGACAGCTTTTAACTATGGCTACACCTTC. The chain is made from TRBV30 and TRBJ1-2; the D region possibly corresponds to TRBD1 (6 bases align). The junction shows trimming of 1 base on V and 1 base on J, plus 10 bases between the germline ends. Measured from the cysteine to the phenylalanine, the CDR3 is 14 residues long. The sequence is cut down to CDR3 DNA, 42 bases in frame from base 1. The germline V gene (reference sequence) sets CDR1 to GTSNPN and CDR2 to SVGIG.